Listed here is a single T cell receptor beta chain. Data came from immunoSEQ multiplex PCR; TCRdb stores just in-frame clones and leaves some out. Here the sample spans 260,000 or so clones, around 82% being singletons. The data originate from a study of blood T cell repertoires in COVID-19. From germline, CDR1 is SNHLY and CDR2 FYNNEI. Deletions cut 5 bases from V and 3 bases from J, with 10 bases between. The CDR3 has 14 amino acids. Enrolled through a virtual design, the participants were between 18 and 89 years of age and came from 24 US areas. Participants had their cohort set by participant-reported clinical history.

The clonotype was recovered from a woman between 40 and 55 years old who had been exposed to COVID-19. Sequencing input: PBMCs or T cells enriched from blood (not recorded which). This chain links TRBV2 with TRBJ1-4; tentatively, D is TRBD1 (5 bases). The CDR3 region is CASSLGLANEKLFF. The DNA of the CDR3 is TGTGCCAGCAGTCTGGGACTGGCTAATGAAAAACTGTTTTTT.